This T cell receptor (beta chain) was recovered during a study of blood T cell repertoires in COVID-19. Produced via immunoSEQ multiplex PCR; TCRdb's table is partial and in-frame only. The sample has around 330,000 clones, roughly 85% seen once. Germline assignment: CDR1 SGHDT and CDR2 YYEEEE. CDR3 length: 14 residues. The ends lost 2 bases at V and 5 bases at J; junction bases unmatched: 6. The chain carries TRBV5-6 and TRBJ2-5, with 7 positions matching TRBD2. The source is a young woman who had been exposed to COVID-19. Sequencing input: PBMCs or T cells enriched from blood (not recorded which). CDR3 nucleotides: TGTGCCAGCAGCTTATCGACTAGCTTTGAGACCCAGTACTTC. Translated: CASSLSTSFETQYF.